A selection of T cell receptor beta chains follows, all from one sample in a study of breast tumors, draining lymph nodes, adjacent tissues. TCRdb re-derived calls from the multiplex PCR reads in MiXCR, one entry per CDR3 protein. This sample has approximately 230,000 distinct CDR3 sequences, with under 40% found just once. The sequencing sample was made of axillary lymph node tissue. The receptors originated from a female donor with breast cancer. Some clones in this sample may be carry-over from other donors' samples. Both conserved end residues are part of each CDR3. Each record gives: D gene, V gene, clone size, J gene, CDR3 protein, CDR3 DNA. D genes are given only for firm matches. Expanded clones are given a class, and other clones once, few, many or no size at all.

TRBD2	TRBV7-9	many	TRBJ2-5	CASSGWTSGDQETQYF	TGTGCCAGCAGCGGGTGGACTAGCGGGGACCAAGAGACCCAGTACTTC
NA	TRBV25-1	many	TRBJ1-2	CASSEWSVNYGYTF	TGTGCCAGCAGTGAATGGTCGGTTAACTATGGCTACACCTTC
NA	TRBV6-5	NA	TRBJ2-7	CASSYWAGHTSSYEQYF	TGTGCCAGCAGTTACTGGGCGGGACACACAAGCTCCTACGAGCAGTACTTC
TRBD1	TRBV19	many	TRBJ2-2	CASSDRGRKFDTGELFF	TGTGCCAGTTCAGACAGGGGGCGCAAGTTCGACACCGGGGAGCTGTTTTTT
TRBD2	TRBV20-1	NA	TRBJ2-7	CSARAGESSSEQYF	TGCAGTGCTAGGGCGGGGGAGAGCTCCTCCGAGCAGTACTTC
NA	TRBV30	many	TRBJ2-1	CAWIWGDNNEQFF	TGTGCCTGGATTTGGGGAGACAACAATGAGCAGTTCTTC
NA	TRBV20-1	NA	TRBJ1-4	CSARDPGTLNEKLFF	TGCAGTGCTAGAGATCCCGGGACCCTTAATGAAAAACTGTTTTTT
TRBD2	TRBV5-6	NA	TRBJ2-5	CASSGAGATKETQYF	TGTGCCAGCAGCGGAGCGGGAGCCACCAAAGAGACCCAGTACTTC
TRBD1	TRBV12-3/TRBV12-4	few	TRBJ1-1	CASSFLQGSNTEAFF	TGTGCCAGCAGTTTCCTACAGGGGTCGAACACTGAAGCTTTCTTT
NA	TRBV9	NA	TRBJ1-1	CASSVLGNTEAFF	TGTGCCAGCAGCGTATTGGGGAACACTGAAGCTTTCTTT
NA	TRBV6-5	many	TRBJ1-4	CASSPWGGTNEKLFF	TGTGCCAGCAGTCCCTGGGGGGGCACTAATGAAAAACTGTTTTTT
NA	TRBV20-1	many	TRBJ2-5	CSARVEPILQETQYF	TGCAGTGCCCGGGTAGAGCCGATTCTGCAAGAGACCCAGTACTTC
NA	TRBV2	NA	TRBJ1-6	CASSGLAGAVNSPLHF	TGTGCCAGCAGCGGACTAGCGGGAGCCGTTAATTCACCCCTCCACTTT
TRBD1	TRBV2	once	TRBJ1-4	CASHGQGGNEKLFF	TGTGCCAGCCACGGACAGGGCGGTAATGAAAAACTGTTTTTT
TRBD2	TRBV2	many	TRBJ2-7	CASSEWEPGLPYLSYEQYF	TGTGCCAGCAGTGAATGGGAACCGGGACTACCCTACTTATCCTACGAGCAGTACTTC
NA	TRBV14	many	TRBJ1-5	CASSQGGGTNQPQHF	TGTGCCAGCAGCCAAGGAGGGGGGACTAATCAGCCCCAGCATTTT
NA	TRBV7-2	many	TRBJ2-3	CASSYRAADTQYF	TGTGCCAGCAGCTATAGAGCAGCAGATACGCAGTATTTT
NA	TRBV24-1	NA	TRBJ2-4	CATREYQGLMKNIQYF	TGTGCCACCCGTGAGTACCAGGGGCTAATGAAAAACATTCAGTACTTC
TRBD1	TRBV7-9	many	TRBJ1-6	CASSLPATGNSPLHF	TGTGCCAGCAGCCTACCGGCGACAGGGAATTCACCCCTCCACTTT
TRBD1	TRBV12-3/TRBV12-4	many	TRBJ1-2	CASTEGRRQGGYTF	TGTGCCAGCACCGAGGGTCGAAGACAGGGTGGCTACACCTTC
TRBD1	TRBV9	many	TRBJ2-5	CASSEGWTGGTQYF	TGTGCCAGCAGCGAGGGCTGGACAGGGGGGACCCAGTACTTC
NA	TRBV20-1	NA	TRBJ1-4	CSAPVVAGGNEKLFF	TGCAGTGCTCCGGTGGTAGCGGGAGGCAATGAAAAACTGTTTTTT
TRBD1	TRBV7-9	many	TRBJ2-1	CASSTPQGYGNEQFF	TGTGCCAGCAGCACACCACAGGGGTACGGCAATGAGCAGTTCTTC
NA	TRBV7-3	NA	TRBJ2-1	CASSLVRGADEQFF	TGTGCCAGCAGCTTAGTTCGGGGGGCCGATGAGCAGTTCTTC
TRBD2	TRBV10-3	many	TRBJ2-1	CAISETSGSYNEQFF	TGTGCCATCAGTGAGACTAGCGGATCCTACAATGAGCAGTTCTTC